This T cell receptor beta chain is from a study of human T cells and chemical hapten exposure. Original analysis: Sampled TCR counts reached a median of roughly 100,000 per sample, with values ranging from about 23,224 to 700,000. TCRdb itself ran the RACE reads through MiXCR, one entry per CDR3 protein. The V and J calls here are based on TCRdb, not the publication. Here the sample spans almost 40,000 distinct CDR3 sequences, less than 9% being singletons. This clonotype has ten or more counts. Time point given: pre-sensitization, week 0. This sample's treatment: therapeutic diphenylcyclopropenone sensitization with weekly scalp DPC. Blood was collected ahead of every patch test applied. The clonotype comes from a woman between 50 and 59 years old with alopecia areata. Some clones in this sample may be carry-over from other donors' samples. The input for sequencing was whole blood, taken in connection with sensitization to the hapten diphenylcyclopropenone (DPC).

The CDR3: CASSWDSRETQYF. In DNA, the CDR3 is TGTGCCAGCAGCTGGGACAGTCGAGAGACCCAGTACTTC. This chain connects TRBV12-3 or TRBV12-4 to TRBJ2-5, with TRBD1 matching 7 bases. The CDR3 length is 13 residues. The trim removed 6 bases at V and 4 bases at J, leaving 5 bases unmatched.